Below are 23 T cell receptor beta chains sequenced from a single sample in a study of cytomegalovirus exposure and HLA in healthy donors (dated by TCRdb to the late 2010s). Library construction relied on the immunoSEQ multiplex PCR assay. For the multiplex PCR, a mixture combining 60 forward primers for TCR Vbeta segments and 13 reverse primers for TCR Jbeta segments was used. Held by TCRdb, this immuneACCESS table contains in-frame sequences only and omits some clones. Under half of the omission traces to an unresolved V gene where checked; the cause of the rest is unknown. For this sample there are around 200,000 clones; about three quarters appear just once. Jointly, the top ten make up 15% of the sample. What was sequenced was PBMCs. Receptors originate from a man aged 35-49 years in good health and CMV-seronegative.

Only a few counts were recorded for this clone. The genes are TRBV5-1 and TRBJ1-4; possibly TRBD1 for D (5 bases). Per the germline V gene, CDR1 is SGHRS and CDR2 is YFSETQ. The CDR3 is made up of 14 amino acids. The V end lost 4 bases, the J end lost 4 bases, and 11 bases lay between the germline ends. The CDR3 DNA is TGCGCCAGCAGCGCCGGACACGTTAATGAAAAACTGTTTTTT. Translating gives CASSAGHVNEKLFF.

This clone was counted only a few times. V usage is TRBV5-6 and J usage is TRBJ1-6; possibly TRBD1 for D (5 bases). Germline CDR1 reads SGHDT; CDR2 reads YYEEEE. With 4 bases removed from V and 6 bases from J, the gap between germline ends came to 14 bases. This CDR3 region has 15 residues. CDR3 sequence (DNA): TGTGCCAGCAGCCCAGACGTAGGGGTTAATTCACCCCTCCACTTT. Protein sequence: CASSPDVGVNSPLHF. Full variable domain (remainder filled in from reference TRBV5-6 and TRBJ1-6): DAGVTQSPTHLIKTRGQQVTLRCSPKSGHDTVSWYQQALGQGPQFIFQYYEEEERQRGNFPDRFSGHQFPNYSSELNVNALLLGDSALYLCASSPDVGVNSPLHFGNGTRLTVT.

The V and J genes are TRBV25-1 and TRBJ1-1; TRBD1 aligns across 9 bases. In germline, CDR1 is MGHDK, CDR2 SYGVNS. CDR3 size: 13 residues. Trimming took 6 bases from V and 7 from J; bases not matched to a gene: 6. CDR3 nucleotide sequence: TGTGCCAGCAGGGATACAGGGGGCCTTGAAGCTTTCTTT. This encodes CASRDTGGLEAFF.

The chain joins TRBV7-7 to TRBJ2-1; 9 bases are a match to TRBD2. The CDR3 spans 14 residues. Germline assignment: CDR1 SSHAT and CDR2 FNYEAQ (reference sequence). V lost 5 bases, J lost 5 bases, and 4 bases stayed unmatched. The CDR3 DNA sequence: TGTGCCAGCAGCGCGCGCGGGGGGGACAATGAGCAGTTCTTC. Protein sequence: CASSARGGDNEQFF.

This rearrangement joins TRBV5-6 to TRBJ2-1, with TRBD1 as a possible D gene (5 bases). From germline, CDR1 is SGHDT and CDR2 YYEEEE. This CDR3 is built from 14 residues. The V and J ends lost 5 bases and 9 bases respectively, with 18 bases between them. CDR3 DNA sequence: TGTGCCAGCAGTCCAGGGTCCCCGAGTGGTGAGCAGTTCTTC. It is translated as CASSPGSPSGEQFF.

The rearrangement uses TRBV5-1 and TRBJ1-3, with 8 bases aligning to TRBD1. This CDR3 has 15 residues. After removal of 3 bases from V and 1 base from J, the junction contained 3 bases not matched to a gene. Germline CDR1 is SGHRS and CDR2 is YFSETQ. CDR3 nucleotide sequence: TGCGCCAGCAGCTCAAACAGGGGGTCTGGAAACACCATATATTTT. Translating it yields CASSSNRGSGNTIYF.

The rearrangement links TRBV2 to TRBJ2-1, with no clear D. CDR3 length equals 15 residues. Between the trimmed V and J ends, which lost 7 bases and 5 bases, there was a span of 18 bases. Germline V gives CDR1 SNHLY, CDR2 FYNNEI. DNA for the CDR3: TGTGCCAGCAATGGGCCAGGCCGTTCCAACAATGAGCAGTTCTTC. As protein: CASNGPGRSNNEQFF.

V and J are TRBV5-1 and TRBJ2-1; 8 bases are a match to TRBD2. CDR1 and CDR2 from the germline V gene are SGHRS and YFSETQ. Trimming cost V 4 bases and J 7 bases; bases outside gene matches: 4. The CDR3 runs to 13 residues. This CDR3 is CASSPGGVNEQFF. The CDR3 nucleotides are TGCGCCAGCAGCCCGGGGGGGGTTAATGAGCAGTTCTTC.

This clone was found once. The rearrangement uses TRBV25-1 and TRBJ1-5; D uncertain. This CDR3 is 13 amino acids long. Germline CDR1 reads MGHDK; CDR2 reads SYGVNS. The V end lost 3 bases, the J end lost 3 bases, and 6 bases lay between the germline ends. CDR3 coding DNA: TGTGCCAGCAGTGAGGGAGACAATCAGCCCCAGCATTTT. Translation gives CASSEGDNQPQHF.

The chain is built from TRBV2 and TRBJ2-7, with D perhaps matching TRBD1 (5 bases). CDR3 length: 13 amino acids. V lost 6 bases to trimming and J lost 4 bases, with 13 bases between them. CDR1 is SNHLY and CDR2 is FYNNEI in the germline V gene. The DNA of the CDR3 is TGTGCCAGCAGACGGCAGGCAGGGTACGAGCAGTACTTC. Its translation is CASRRQAGYEQYF.

The V and J genes are TRBV4-2 and TRBJ2-7; 7 bases agree with TRBD2. This CDR3 contains 15 residues. Germline CDR1 and CDR2: LGHNA and YNFKEQ. V gave up 0 bases and J gave up 2 bases; unmatched junction bases: 4. In nucleotides, the CDR3 is TGTGCCAGCAGCCAAGAGTTGGGGGGGACCTACGAGCAGTACTTC. Translation: CASSQELGGTYEQYF.

The chain joins TRBV7-3 to TRBJ2-1, with TRBD2 matching over 9 bases. This CDR3 has 14 residues. With 1 base clipped from V and 7 bases from J, the junction kept 2 bases outside the gene matches. CDR1 and CDR2 from the germline V gene are SGHTA and FQGTGA. The CDR3 region is CASSLSTSGNEQFF. DNA of the CDR3: TGTGCCAGCAGCTTAAGTACTAGCGGGAATGAGCAGTTCTTC.

The chain recombines TRBV28 with TRBJ2-4, with D possibly matching TRBD2 (5 bases). The CDR3 is 12 residues long. V lost 4 bases and J 4 bases, leaving 5 bases between the germline ends. CDR1 is MDHEN and CDR2 is SYDVKM in the germline V gene. The CDR3 loop is CASSSGKNIQYF. The CDR3 DNA reads TGTGCCAGCAGTTCGGGAAAAAACATTCAGTACTTC. Full variable domain (outside the CDR3, taken from reference TRBV28 and TRBJ2-4): DVKVTQSSRYLVKRTGEKVFLECVQDMDHENMFWYRQDPGLGLRLIYFSYDVKMKEKGDIPEGYSVSREKKERFSLILESASTNQTSMYLCASSSGKNIQYFGAGTRLSVL.

The rearrangement uses TRBV5-4 and TRBJ1-1; the D gene is possibly TRBD1 (6 bases). Germline CDR1 is SGHNT and CDR2 is YYREEE (reference sequence). V was shortened by 1 base and J by 1 base, with 11 bases between the two germline ends. This CDR3 region has 15 residues. This CDR3 reads CASSLTIGGNTEAFF. As DNA, the CDR3 is TGTGCCAGCAGCTTGACCATAGGGGGGAACACTGAAGCTTTCTTT.

V is TRBV10-1 and J is TRBJ2-1; tentative D call: TRBD2 (5 bases). Between the trimmed V and J ends, which lost 0 bases and 10 bases, there was a span of 16 bases. In germline, CDR1 is WNHNN, CDR2 SYGVQD (reference sequence). The CDR3 contains 15 residues. The CDR3 loop reads CASSESRNWPGEQFF. The CDR3 coding sequence is TGCGCCAGCAGTGAGTCGAGGAACTGGCCGGGAGAGCAGTTCTTC.

J is TRBJ2-1 and V is TRBV7-9; TRBD1 matches at 7 bases. The V gene's germline CDR1 is SEHNR and CDR2 FQNEAQ (reference sequence). The CDR3 sequence is 14 residues long. J was trimmed by 7 bases and V by 7 bases; bases with no gene match: 10. The CDR3 sequence is CASKGQPSVNEQFF. The CDR3 DNA reads TGTGCCAGCAAGGGACAGCCCAGTGTGAATGAGCAGTTCTTC.

J is TRBJ2-6 and V is TRBV29-1; D is ambiguous. V gave up 6 bases and J gave up 0 bases, with 3 bases separating them. This CDR3 has 12 amino acids. The germline CDR1 and CDR2 sequences are SQVTM and ANQGSEA. CDR3 DNA: TGCAGCGTGAGCTCTGGGGCCAACGTCCTGACTTTC. Translating it yields CSVSSGANVLTF.

The chain employs TRBV7-2 and TRBJ2-1; 8 nucleotides match TRBD2. V shed 5 bases, J shed 0 bases, and the junction held 6 bases outside the gene matches. This CDR3 is built from 16 residues. In germline, CDR1 is SGHTA, CDR2 FQGNSA. CDR3 in amino acids: CASSRSGTSSYNEQFF. The CDR3 coding sequence is TGTGCCAGCAGCCGATCCGGGACTAGCTCCTACAATGAGCAGTTCTTC.

V and J are TRBV28 and TRBJ1-5; D unresolved. This CDR3 has 16 amino acids. Trimming shortened V by 3 bases and J by 0 bases, and 12 bases separated the two germline ends. CDR1 MDHEN and CDR2 SYDVKM come from the germline V gene. The CDR3 loop is CASSLSPVISNQPQHF. DNA of the CDR3: TGTGCCAGCAGTTTGAGTCCTGTGATTAGCAATCAGCCCCAGCATTTT.

With regard to this clone: The junction shows a germline mismatch at one end, possibly a read error. The chain employs TRBV28 and TRBJ1-2; tentatively, D is TRBD1 (5 bases). The CDR3 contains 15 residues. CDR1 MDHEN and CDR2 SYDVKM come from the germline V gene. Here the CDR3 DNA reads TGTGCCAGCAGTTTATCCGGGACTTCTTACTATGACTACACCTTC. It is translated as CASSLSGTSYYDYTF.

The chain is built from TRBV12-5 and TRBJ1-5, with 10 bases that match TRBD1. In germline, CDR1 is LGHNT, CDR2 FRNRAP. V was clipped by 0 bases and J by 7 bases; unmatched bases: 9. This CDR3 contains 17 residues. The CDR3 sequence is CASGLVMGQGIQQPQHF. The DNA of the CDR3 is TGTGCTAGTGGTTTGGTAATGGGACAGGGGATTCAACAGCCCCAGCATTTT.

This chain uses TRBV5-8 with TRBJ2-3; 8 bases agree with TRBD2. There are 16 residues in the CDR3. The J segment lost 3 bases and the V segment lost 6 bases, leaving 12 bases of the junction unmatched. Germline loops: CDR1 SGHTS, CDR2 YDEGEE. The CDR3 region is CASNEPRGGVTDTQYF. Written as DNA, the CDR3 is TGTGCCAGCAACGAACCCCGGGGGGGCGTTACAGATACGCAGTATTTT. Full variable domain (missing parts from reference TRBV5-8 and TRBJ2-3): EAGVTQSPTHLIKTRGQQATLRCSPISGHTSVYWYQQALGLGLQFLLWYDEGEERNRGNFPPRFSGRQFPNYSSELNVNALELEDSALYLCASNEPRGGVTDTQYFGPGTRLTVL.

V gene TRBV28 combines with J gene TRBJ2-1; 11 bases line up with TRBD2. This CDR3 is built from 15 residues. Unmatched junction bases numbered 10, after V lost 7 bases and J lost 8 bases. Germline values: CDR1 MDHEN, CDR2 SYDVKM. The CDR3: CASNPRFSGRDEQFF. The DNA for the CDR3 is TGTGCCAGCAACCCTAGGTTTAGCGGGAGGGATGAGCAGTTCTTC.